These 16 T cell receptor beta chains were all obtained from the same sample, sequenced in a study of cytomegalovirus exposure and HLA in healthy donors. A multiplex PCR was run with 60 Vbeta primers and 13 Jbeta primers. Some clones are missing from TCRdb's copy, which holds only in-frame ones; the method was immunoSEQ multiplex PCR. Its listing shows 120,000 to 150,000 clones. Sequencing was performed on PBMCs. Every receptor here comes from a man aged 40-55 years in good health and CMV-seronegative.

The rearrangement links TRBV5-6 to TRBJ2-3; unclear D gene. The germline V and J ends were trimmed by 0 bases and 2 bases, with 10 bases remaining between them. CDR1 and CDR2 (germline): SGHDT, YYEEEE. The CDR3 runs to 15 residues. The CDR3 coding sequence is TGTGCCAGCAGCTTGGCACTCCCCAACACAGATACGCAGTATTTT. Amino acid sequence: CASSLALPNTDTQYF.

The rearrangement joins TRBV27 to TRBJ1-6; TRBD1 might be the D (5 bases). V was shortened by 10 bases and J by 7 bases, with 14 bases between the two germline ends. Germline V gene lookup returns CDR1 MNHEY and CDR2 SMNVEV (reference sequence). This CDR3 contains 13 residues. CDR3 in amino acids: CATTPGVNSPLHF. Here the CDR3 DNA reads TGTGCCACCACCCCGGGGGTAAATTCACCCCTCCACTTT.

V usage is TRBV5-4 and J usage is TRBJ1-3; D perhaps matches TRBD1 (6 bases). Germline loops: CDR1 SGHNT, CDR2 YYREEE (reference sequence). Trimming removed 0 bases from V and 2 bases from J, with 12 bases in between. The length of the CDR3 is 16 residues. CDR3 sequence: CASSLEQGIPGNTIYF. The DNA for the CDR3 is TGTGCCAGCAGCTTGGAGCAGGGGATCCCTGGAAACACCATATATTTT.

The rearrangement uses TRBV11-1 and TRBJ2-1, with 9 nucleotides matching TRBD2. CDR1 is SGHAT and CDR2 is FQDESV in the germline V gene (reference sequence). Unmatched junction bases numbered 6, after V lost 6 bases and J lost 3 bases. There are 15 residues in the CDR3. Here the CDR3 DNA reads TGTGCCAGCAGTCAGACTAGCGGCTTCTACAATGAGCAGTTCTTC. Amino acid sequence: CASSQTSGFYNEQFF.

The chain joins TRBV2 to TRBJ2-2, with 8 bases matching TRBD1. Germline V gives CDR1 SNHLY, CDR2 FYNNEI. The V and J ends lost 6 bases and 3 bases, in that order; junction bases with no gene match: 6. This CDR3 is built from 15 residues. The CDR3 region has the DNA TGTGCCAGCAGGGCGGACAGGGTGGACACCGGGGAGCTGTTTTTT. Translated, it gives CASRADRVDTGELFF.

This sequence joins TRBV7-3 and TRBJ1-1; D possibly corresponds to TRBD1 (6 bases). Trimming took off 3 bases at V and 4 bases at J, with 9 bases between the two ends. CDR3 length: 13 residues. The germline CDR1 and CDR2 sequences are SGHTA and FQGTGA. The CDR3 is CASSFQGSTEAFF. Written as DNA, the CDR3 is TGTGCCAGCAGCTTTCAGGGGAGCACTGAAGCTTTCTTT.

The CDR3 sequence is CASNQGVNQPQHF. In nucleotides, the CDR3 is TGTGCCAGTAATCAGGGGGTCAATCAGCCCCAGCATTTT. This chain joins TRBV19 and TRBJ1-5; 7 bases line up with TRBD1. Trimming cost V 7 bases and J 3 bases; bases outside gene matches: 3. The CDR3 runs 13 residues. Germline CDR1 LNHDA, CDR2 SQIVND (reference sequence).

The rearrangement links TRBV28 to TRBJ1-2; D call uncertain. Germline V gene sequence: CDR1 MDHEN, CDR2 SYDVKM. The CDR3 has 15 residues. V was cut by 3 bases and J by 4 bases, with 15 bases left in between. Here the CDR3 reads CASSFPMEGGYGYTF. The DNA for the CDR3 is TGTGCCAGCAGTTTCCCAATGGAGGGAGGCTATGGCTACACCTTC.

V and J are TRBV7-6 and TRBJ1-1; possibly TRBD1 for D (5 bases). Trimming pared 5 bases from V and 1 base from J, leaving 20 bases between. The CDR3 extends over 17 amino acids. The germline CDR1 and CDR2 sequences are SGHVS and FNYEAQ. The CDR3 here is CASSPRAVWGANTEAFF. The CDR3 region has the DNA TGTGCCAGCAGCCCCCGCGCGGTTTGGGGCGCGAACACTGAAGCTTTCTTT.

DNA for the CDR3: TGTGCCAGCAGCTCACTCGGGACTGGGTTAACTAATGAAAAACTGTTTTTT. Its translation is CASSSLGTGLTNEKLFF. This chain uses TRBV9 with TRBJ1-4; TRBD1 might be the D (5 bases). CDR3 size: 17 residues. In germline, CDR1 is SGDLS, CDR2 YYNGEE. The V end was cut by 4 bases, the J end by 1 base, with 17 bases between.

This rearrangement joins TRBV19 to TRBJ2-1; a weak D match, TRBD2 (5 bases). The CDR3 totals 15 residues. Trimming left V 2 bases short and J 2 bases short, with 10 bases between. The germline V gene encodes CDR1 LNHDA and CDR2 SQIVND (reference sequence). CDR3 DNA sequence: TGTGCCAGTAGTATAAGAGGGCATACCTACAATGAGCAGTTCTTC. As protein: CASSIRGHTYNEQFF.

The chain carries TRBV6-1 and TRBJ1-4, with a possible D match to TRBD1 (5 bases). The length of the CDR3 is 15 residues. Trimming took off 0 bases at V and 7 bases at J, with 12 bases between the two ends. Germline V gene sequence: CDR1 MNHNS, CDR2 SASEGT. This chain's CDR3 is CASSEAGRVTEKLFF. CDR3 in DNA: TGTGCCAGCAGTGAAGCGGGCAGGGTGACTGAAAAACTGTTTTTT.

CDR3 loop: CASSVGTSGGYEQYF. The CDR3 DNA sequence: TGTGCCAGCAGCGTCGGGACTAGCGGGGGTTACGAGCAGTACTTC. The genes are TRBV9 and TRBJ2-7, with TRBD2 identical over 14 bases. This CDR3 contains 15 residues. Germline V lookup: CDR1 SGDLS, CDR2 YYNGEE. The V and J ends lost 2 bases and 4 bases, in that order; junction bases with no gene match: 2. The entire variable domain, with the rest obtained from reference TRBV9 and TRBJ2-7, is as follows: DSGVTQTPKHLITATGQRVTLRCSPRSGDLSVYWYQQSLDQGLQFLIQYYNGEERAKGNILERFSAQQFPDLHSELNLSSLELGDSALYFCASSVGTSGGYEQYFGPGTRLTVT.

The V and J genes are TRBV19 and TRBJ1-5; tentative D call: TRBD1 (5 bases). The V and J ends lost 6 bases and 6 bases respectively, with 18 bases between them. Germline V gene sequence: CDR1 LNHDA, CDR2 SQIVND (reference sequence). CDR3 length: 15 residues. For the CDR3, the DNA is TGTGCCAGTAGAGGACAACCTAGGATTGGTCAGCCCCAGCATTTT. Protein sequence: CASRGQPRIGQPQHF.

The chain combines TRBV28 with TRBJ2-2, with 7 bases identical to TRBD1. V was pared by 1 base and J by 5 bases, with 7 bases of the junction left unmatched. This CDR3 is 16 amino acids long. Germline V gene lookup returns CDR1 MDHEN and CDR2 SYDVKM. CDR3 protein: CASSLYRTGRTGELFF. Written as DNA, the CDR3 is TGTGCCAGCAGTTTATATAGGACAGGAAGGACCGGGGAGCTGTTTTTT.

The rearrangement links TRBV28 to TRBJ1-2, with TRBD1 matching 8 bases. V was clipped by 3 bases and J by 6 bases; unmatched bases: 9. CDR3 length: 15 amino acids. Germline loops: CDR1 MDHEN, CDR2 SYDVKM. CDR3 region: CASSFPQGAVNGYTF. The DNA of the CDR3 is TGTGCCAGCAGTTTTCCCCAGGGGGCAGTCAATGGCTACACCTTC.